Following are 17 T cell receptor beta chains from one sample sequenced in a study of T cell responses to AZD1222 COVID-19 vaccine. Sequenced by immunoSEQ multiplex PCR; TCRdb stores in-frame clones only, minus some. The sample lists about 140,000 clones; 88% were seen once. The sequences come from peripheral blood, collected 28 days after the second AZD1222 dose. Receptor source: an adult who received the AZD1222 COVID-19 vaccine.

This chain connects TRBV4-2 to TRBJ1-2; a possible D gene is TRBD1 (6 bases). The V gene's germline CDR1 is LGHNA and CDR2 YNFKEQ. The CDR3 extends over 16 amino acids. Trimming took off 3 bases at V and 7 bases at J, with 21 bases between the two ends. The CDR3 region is CASSHPIDRPSGGYTF. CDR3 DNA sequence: TGTGCCAGCAGCCACCCCATCGACAGGCCCTCGGGTGGCTACACCTTC.

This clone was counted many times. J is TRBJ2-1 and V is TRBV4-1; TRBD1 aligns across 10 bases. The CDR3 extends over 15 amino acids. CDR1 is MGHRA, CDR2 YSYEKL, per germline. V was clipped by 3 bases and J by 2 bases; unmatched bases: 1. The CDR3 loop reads CASSQDRGTYNEQFF. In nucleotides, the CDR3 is TGCGCCAGCAGCCAGGACAGGGGGACCTACAATGAGCAGTTCTTC.

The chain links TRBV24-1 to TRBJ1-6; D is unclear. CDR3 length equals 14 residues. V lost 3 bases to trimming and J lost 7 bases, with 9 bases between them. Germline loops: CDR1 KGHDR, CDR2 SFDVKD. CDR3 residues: CATSDRWVNSPLHF. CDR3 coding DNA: TGTGCCACCAGTGATAGGTGGGTAAATTCACCCCTCCACTTT.

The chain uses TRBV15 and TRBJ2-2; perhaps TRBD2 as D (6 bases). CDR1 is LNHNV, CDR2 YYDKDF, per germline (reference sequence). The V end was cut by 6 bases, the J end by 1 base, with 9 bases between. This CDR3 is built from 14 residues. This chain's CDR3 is CATRGGQNTGELFF. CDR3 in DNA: TGTGCCACCAGGGGAGGACAGAACACCGGGGAGCTGTTTTTT.

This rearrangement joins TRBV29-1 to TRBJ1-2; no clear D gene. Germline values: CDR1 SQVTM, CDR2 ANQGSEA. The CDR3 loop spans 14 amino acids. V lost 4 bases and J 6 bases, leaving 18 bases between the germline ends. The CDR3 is CSVGLPTRRDGYTF. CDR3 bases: TGCAGCGTTGGATTACCTACCCGGCGGGATGGCTACACCTTC.

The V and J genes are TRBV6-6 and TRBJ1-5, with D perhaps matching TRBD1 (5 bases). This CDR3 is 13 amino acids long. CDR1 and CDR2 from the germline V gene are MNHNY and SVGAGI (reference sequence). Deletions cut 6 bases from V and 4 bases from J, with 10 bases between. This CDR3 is CASRLTENQPQHF. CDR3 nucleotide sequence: TGTGCCAGCAGATTGACAGAAAATCAGCCCCAGCATTTT.

The CDR3 sequence: CASSPDKLNEQFF. The CDR3 coding sequence is TGCGCCAGCAGCCCCGACAAACTAAATGAGCAGTTCTTC. The gene calls are TRBV5-1 and TRBJ2-1; D call uncertain. With 4 bases removed from V and 7 bases from J, the gap between germline ends came to 12 bases. The CDR3 is 13 residues long. Germline V CDR1 and CDR2: SGHRS, YFSETQ.

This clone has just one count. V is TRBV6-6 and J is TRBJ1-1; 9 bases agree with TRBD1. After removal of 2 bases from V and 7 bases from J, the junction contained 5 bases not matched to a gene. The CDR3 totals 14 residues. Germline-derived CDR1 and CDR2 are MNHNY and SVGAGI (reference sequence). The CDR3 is CASSYRTGAGEAFF. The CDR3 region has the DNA TGTGCCAGCAGTTACCGGACAGGGGCCGGTGAAGCTTTCTTT.

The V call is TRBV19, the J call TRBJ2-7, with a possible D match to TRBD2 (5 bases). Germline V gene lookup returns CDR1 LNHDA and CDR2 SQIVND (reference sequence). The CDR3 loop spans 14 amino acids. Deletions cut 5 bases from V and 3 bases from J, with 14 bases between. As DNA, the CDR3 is TGTGCCAGTAGTGGAGCGAGGGTAGGCTACGAGCAGTACTTC. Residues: CASSGARVGYEQYF.

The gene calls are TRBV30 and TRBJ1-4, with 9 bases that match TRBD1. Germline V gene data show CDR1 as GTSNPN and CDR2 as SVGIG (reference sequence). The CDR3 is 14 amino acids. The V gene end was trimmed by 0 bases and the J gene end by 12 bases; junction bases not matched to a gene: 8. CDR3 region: CAWSVRTGAVELFF. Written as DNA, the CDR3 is TGTGCCTGGAGTGTACGGACAGGGGCCGTGGAACTGTTTTTT.

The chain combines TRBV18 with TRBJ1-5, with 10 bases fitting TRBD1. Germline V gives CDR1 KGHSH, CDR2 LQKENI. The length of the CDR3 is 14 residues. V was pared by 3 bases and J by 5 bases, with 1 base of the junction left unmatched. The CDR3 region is CASSPGQGYQPQHF. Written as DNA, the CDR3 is TGTGCCAGCTCACCGGGACAGGGGTATCAGCCCCAGCATTTT.

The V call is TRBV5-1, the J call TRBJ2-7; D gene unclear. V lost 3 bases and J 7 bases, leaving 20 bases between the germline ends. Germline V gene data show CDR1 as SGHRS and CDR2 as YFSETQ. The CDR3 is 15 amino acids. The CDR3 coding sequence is TGCGCCAGCAGCTCTAACTTGGGCCCATCGGGTGAGCAGTACTTC. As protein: CASSSNLGPSGEQYF.

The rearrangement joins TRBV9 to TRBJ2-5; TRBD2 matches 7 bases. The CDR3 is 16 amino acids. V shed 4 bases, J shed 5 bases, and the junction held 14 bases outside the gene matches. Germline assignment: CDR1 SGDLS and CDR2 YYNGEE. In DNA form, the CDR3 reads TGTGCCAGCAGCCCCGAGGGTTATTGGGGGGGGGAGACCCAGTACTTC. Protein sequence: CASSPEGYWGGETQYF.

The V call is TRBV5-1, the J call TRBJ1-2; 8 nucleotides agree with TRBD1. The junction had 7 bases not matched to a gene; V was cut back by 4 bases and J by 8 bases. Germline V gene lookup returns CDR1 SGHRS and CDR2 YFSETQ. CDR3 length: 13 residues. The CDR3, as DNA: TGCGCCAGCAGCCTCAGGGGGCGCGAAGGCTACACCTTC. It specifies CASSLRGREGYTF.

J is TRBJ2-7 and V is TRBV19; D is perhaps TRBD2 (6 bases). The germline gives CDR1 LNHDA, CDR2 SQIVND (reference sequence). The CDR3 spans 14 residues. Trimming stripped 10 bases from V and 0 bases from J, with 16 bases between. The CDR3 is CATVSGASSYEQYF. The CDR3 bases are TGTGCCACCGTTAGCGGAGCCAGCTCCTACGAGCAGTACTTC.

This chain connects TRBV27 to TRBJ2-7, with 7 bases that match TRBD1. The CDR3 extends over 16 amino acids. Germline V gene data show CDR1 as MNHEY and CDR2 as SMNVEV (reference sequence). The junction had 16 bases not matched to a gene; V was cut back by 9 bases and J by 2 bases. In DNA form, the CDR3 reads TGTGCCAGTACCAAGGAACAGGGGACAGCAACCTACGAGCAGTACTTC. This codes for CASTKEQGTATYEQYF.

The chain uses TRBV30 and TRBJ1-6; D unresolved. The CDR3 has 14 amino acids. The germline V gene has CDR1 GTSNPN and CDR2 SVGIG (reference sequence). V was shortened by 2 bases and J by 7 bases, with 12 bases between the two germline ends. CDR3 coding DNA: TGTGCCTGGAGTAAGAGGGAAGGGAATTCACCCCTCCACTTT. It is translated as CAWSKREGNSPLHF.